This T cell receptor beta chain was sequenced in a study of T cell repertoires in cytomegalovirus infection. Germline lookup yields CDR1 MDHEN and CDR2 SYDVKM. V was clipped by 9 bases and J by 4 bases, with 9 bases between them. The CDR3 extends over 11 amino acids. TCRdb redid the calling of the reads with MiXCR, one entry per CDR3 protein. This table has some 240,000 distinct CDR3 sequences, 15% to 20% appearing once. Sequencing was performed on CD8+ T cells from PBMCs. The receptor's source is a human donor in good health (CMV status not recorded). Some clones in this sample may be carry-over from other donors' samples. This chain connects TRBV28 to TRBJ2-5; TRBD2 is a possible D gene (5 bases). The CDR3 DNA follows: TGTGCCAGTAAGGAGGTAGAGACCCAGTACTTC. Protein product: CASKEVETQYF.